A single sample is the source of the 21 T cell receptor beta chains below, sequenced in a study of T cell repertoires in cytomegalovirus infection. Via MiXCR, TCRdb re-called the reads, giving one row per CDR3 protein. The data show approximately 320,000 distinct CDR3 sequences, approximately 9.5% seen once. The sequencing sample was made of PBMCs. The receptor set was obtained from a human donor in good health (CMV status not recorded). Some clones in this sample may be carry-over from other donors' samples.

This clonotype was counted only a few times. This chain links TRBV13 with TRBJ1-1; 8 bases are shared with TRBD1. The CDR3 totals 11 residues. Germline-derived CDR1 and CDR2 are PRHDT and FYEKMQ (reference sequence). The V gene end was trimmed by 3 bases and the J gene end by 11 bases; junction bases not matched to a gene: 2. CDR3 nucleotide sequence: TGTGCCAGCAGCTTGGGACAGGAGGCTTTCTTT. Its protein product is CASSLGQEAFF.

V usage is TRBV19 and J usage is TRBJ1-3; D not certain. V lost 5 bases and J 0 bases, leaving 14 bases between the germline ends. This CDR3 spans 16 amino acids. Germline loops: CDR1 LNHDA, CDR2 SQIVND (reference sequence). CDR3 amino acids: CASSGGRRNSGNTIYF. The CDR3 DNA reads as TGTGCCAGTAGTGGAGGACGACGGAACTCTGGAAACACCATATATTTT.

This clonotype was seen a handful of times. The chain has TRBV19 and TRBJ1-1; D remains unclear. The V and J ends lost 4 bases and 0 bases respectively, with 6 bases between them. CDR1 LNHDA and CDR2 SQIVND come from the germline V gene (reference sequence). The CDR3 totals 13 residues. Here the CDR3 DNA reads TGTGCCAGTAGTAACATTTTGAACACTGAAGCTTTCTTT. Residues: CASSNILNTEAFF.

This clonotype was picked up many times. The chain is built from TRBV7-2 and TRBJ2-2; TRBD2 aligns across 8 bases. Trimming at V came to 5 bases and at J to 6 bases, leaving 5 bases not matched to a gene. The germline V gene encodes CDR1 SGHTA and CDR2 FQGNSA. This CDR3 comprises 14 residues. The CDR3: CASSPILAAGELFF. In DNA form, the CDR3 reads TGTGCCAGCAGCCCAATACTAGCGGCCGGGGAGCTGTTTTTT.

This clonotype has just a few counts. CDR3 nucleotide sequence: TGTGCCAGCAGGGGGGACGGACTAGCCTCGGATACGCAGTATTTT. Its protein product is CASRGDGLASDTQYF. The V and J genes are TRBV2 and TRBJ2-3; 8 bases map to TRBD2. Losses at the gene ends were 6 bases for V and 6 bases for J; bases not matched to a gene: 11. Germline CDR1 is SNHLY and CDR2 is FYNNEI. This CDR3 spans 15 amino acids.

This clonotype was detected ten times or more. The chain employs TRBV7-2 and TRBJ1-4; 8 nucleotides align to TRBD1. The CDR3 extends over 14 amino acids. Germline loops: CDR1 SGHTA, CDR2 FQGNSA. V lost 6 bases, J lost 5 bases, and 5 bases stayed unmatched. The CDR3 DNA is TGTGCCAGCAGGGGGGGGACAGGCAATGAAAAACTGTTTTTT. It specifies CASRGGTGNEKLFF.

This clonotype was counted only a few times. The rearrangement links TRBV11-2 to TRBJ2-2; D is perhaps TRBD2 (6 bases). This CDR3 spans 14 amino acids. Trimming left V 3 bases short and J 5 bases short, with 10 bases between. Germline values: CDR1 SGHAT, CDR2 FQNNGV. The CDR3: CASSLPGRTGELFF. CDR3 bases: TGTGCCAGCAGCTTGCCAGGGAGGACCGGGGAGCTGTTTTTT.

V and J are TRBV20-1 and TRBJ2-3, with D uncertain. The CDR3 is 13 amino acids. Trimming took off 7 bases at V and 5 bases at J, with 16 bases between the two ends. The V gene's germline CDR1 is DFQATT and CDR2 SNEGSKA (reference sequence). The CDR3 is CSDRSVGGDTQYF. CDR3 nucleotides: TGCAGTGATCGGAGCGTTGGTGGAGATACGCAGTATTTT.

This clonotype has a count of ten or more. The rearrangement joins TRBV7-2 to TRBJ2-7, with 10 bases fitting TRBD1. V dropped 4 bases and J dropped 3; count of bases not matched to a gene: 3. CDR1 is SGHTA and CDR2 is FQGNSA in the germline V gene. The CDR3 loop spans 14 amino acids. The CDR3 region is CASSYWTGGYEQYF. DNA for the CDR3: TGTGCCAGCAGCTATTGGACAGGGGGCTACGAGCAGTACTTC. Variable domain in full (rest from reference TRBV7-2 and TRBJ2-7): GAGVSQSPSNKVTEKGKDVELRCDPISGHTALYWYRQSLGQGLEFLIYFQGNSAPDKSGLPSDRFSAERTGGSVSTLTIQRTQQEDSAVYLCASSYWTGGYEQYFGPGTRLTVT.

V usage is TRBV27 and J usage is TRBJ1-5, with a weak D call TRBD1 (5 bases). V lost 5 bases, J lost 4 bases, and 15 bases lay in between. CDR1 is MNHEY, CDR2 SMNVEV, per germline (reference sequence). The CDR3 extends over 15 amino acids. CDR3 in DNA: TGTGCCAGCAGTCCCCGGGACCTCAATAATCAGCCCCAGCATTTT. The encoded protein is CASSPRDLNNQPQHF.

This clonotype was picked up a small number of times. The J gene is TRBJ2-3, the V gene TRBV7-6; D remains ambiguous. The CDR3 consists of 14 residues. The germline gives CDR1 SGHVS, CDR2 FNYEAQ. Trimming removed 5 bases at V and 4 bases at J, with 13 bases between. The chain's CDR3 is CASSRSVGADTQYF. The CDR3 nucleotides read TGTGCCAGCAGCCGGTCGGTAGGCGCAGATACGCAGTATTTT.

This clonotype was seen at least ten times. The chain uses TRBV28 and TRBJ1-5; the match to TRBD1 covers 8 bases. Germline V lookup: CDR1 MDHEN, CDR2 SYDVKM. Losses at the gene ends were 1 base for V and 6 bases for J; bases not matched to a gene: 5. This CDR3 region has 15 residues. Written as DNA, the CDR3 is TGTGCCAGCAGTTTATCCCCAGGGGGCGGTCAGCCCCAGCATTTT. Amino acids: CASSLSPGGGQPQHF.

The chain carries TRBV12-3 or TRBV12-4 and TRBJ2-3; 9 bases agree with TRBD2. After removal of 6 bases from V and 4 bases from J, the junction contained 8 bases not matched to a gene. This CDR3 comprises 15 residues. The CDR3 DNA is TGTGCCAGCAGACCCGGGGCGGGAGGGGCAGATACGCAGTATTTT. Its protein is CASRPGAGGADTQYF.

The rearrangement joins TRBV11-2 to TRBJ2-7, with 7 bases that match TRBD2. Germline CDR1 SGHAT, CDR2 FQNNGV. With 2 bases clipped from V and 3 bases from J, the junction kept 4 bases outside the gene matches. The CDR3 extends over 14 amino acids. The CDR3 protein is CASSLQWGGYEQYF. CDR3 coding DNA: TGTGCCAGCAGCTTACAATGGGGGGGCTACGAGCAGTACTTC.

The chain has TRBV29-1 and TRBJ1-2, with TRBD1 identical over 7 bases. Trimming removed 2 bases from V and 2 bases from J; junction bases left unmatched: 8. Per germline, CDR1 SQVTM and CDR2 ANQGSEA. The CDR3 has 15 residues. CDR3 DNA sequence: TGCAGCGTTGAAAGGTTGGGACAGACCAACTATGGCTACACCTTC. Translated, it gives CSVERLGQTNYGYTF.

At least ten counts were recorded for this clonotype. The CDR3 coding sequence is TGTGCCAGCAGTCCCTTTGGGCAGCCCCCTTCCTACAATGAGCAGTTCTTC. Encoded protein: CASSPFGQPPSYNEQFF. V is TRBV28 and J is TRBJ2-1; D uncertain. The CDR3 sequence is 17 residues long. Germline V gene sequence: CDR1 MDHEN, CDR2 SYDVKM. Trimming left V 5 bases short and J 1 base short, with 18 bases between.

This clonotype was seen ten or more times. The chain combines TRBV25-1 with TRBJ1-6; D is possibly TRBD1 (5 bases). The CDR3 is made up of 13 amino acids. Trimming left V 7 bases short and J 1 base short, with 5 bases between. Germline assignment: CDR1 MGHDK and CDR2 SYGVNS. CDR3 coding DNA: TGTGCCAGCAAGGGGTCCTATAATTCACCCCTCCACTTT. Amino acid sequence: CASKGSYNSPLHF.

This clonotype was seen ten or more times. This chain connects TRBV6-2 or TRBV6-3 to TRBJ2-7, with D unresolved. From germline, CDR1 is MNHEY and CDR2 SVGEGT. The CDR3 contains 13 residues. The V end was cut by 6 bases, the J end by 3 bases, with 12 bases between. CDR3 nucleotide sequence: TGTGCCAGCAGCCGGACCCCACGCTACGAGCAGTACTTC. It encodes CASSRTPRYEQYF.

The V call is TRBV7-6, the J call TRBJ2-7, with D possibly being TRBD1 (5 bases). Trimming stripped 5 bases from V and 2 bases from J, with 13 bases between. Germline V lookup: CDR1 SGHVS, CDR2 FNYEAQ. CDR3 length: 14 residues. DNA of the CDR3: TGTGCCAGCAGCGCGAGACAGAATACCTACGAGCAGTACTTC. Its translation is CASSARQNTYEQYF.

This clonotype was seen repeatedly, ten times or more. The genes are TRBV7-3 and TRBJ2-1, with D possibly matching TRBD1 (6 bases). Trimming shortened V by 1 base and J by 1 base, and 11 bases separated the two germline ends. This CDR3 is 16 amino acids long. Germline CDR1 SGHTA, CDR2 FQGTGA. The DNA for the CDR3 is TGTGCCAGCAGCTTAATAGCAGGGGTTTCCTACAATGAGCAGTTCTTC. Its protein product is CASSLIAGVSYNEQFF.

This clonotype was seen ten or more times. The chain combines TRBV6-5 with TRBJ2-5, with D perhaps assigned TRBD1 or TRBD2 (5 bases each). Between the trimmed V and J ends, which lost 6 bases and 9 bases, there was a span of 20 bases. The CDR3 spans 14 residues. CDR1 MNHEY and CDR2 SVGAGI come from the germline V gene. The CDR3 region is CASRDNRDGPPQYF. CDR3 nucleotides: TGTGCCAGCAGGGATAACCGGGACGGCCCTCCCCAGTACTTC.